The next 24 T cell receptor beta chains were all read from a single sample in a study of blood T cells in healthy people across ages. Primed by a sample-barcoded 5' primer and a J-beta primer mix, a second PCR proceeded for 7 to 11 cycles. TCRdb fed the 5' RACE reads into MiXCR, producing one record per CDR3 protein. This table holds hundreds of thousands of distinct CDR3 sequences, roughly 53% found once. The source material was blood. These receptors were obtained from a man aged 55 to 70 in good health.

CDR3 sequence reads: CASSFTGGTGELFF. DNA of the CDR3: TGTGCCAGCAGCTTCACAGGAGGTACCGGGGAGCTGTTTTTT. The rearrangement joins TRBV5-5 to TRBJ2-2; possibly TRBD1 or TRBD2 for D (5 bases each). Between the trimmed V and J ends, which lost 2 bases and 5 bases, there was a span of 10 bases. This CDR3 spans 14 amino acids. Germline V gives CDR1 SGHKS, CDR2 YYEKEE (reference sequence). The full variable domain, rest sourced from reference TRBV5-5 and TRBJ2-2, is DAGVTQSPTHLIKTRGQQVTLRCSPISGHKSVSWYQQVLGQGPQFIFQYYEKEERGRGNFPDRFSARQFPNYSSELNVNALLLGDSALYLCASSFTGGTGELFFGEGSRLTVL.

About this clonotype itself: A much larger clone differs from this one at a single base, so this may be a read error. The CDR3 DNA reads TGTGCCAGCAGTGCGACAGGTTCGAGGTATGGCTACACCTTC. Protein: CASSATGSRYGYTF. The chain links TRBV12-3 or TRBV12-4 to TRBJ1-2, with D perhaps TRBD1 (6 bases). Trimming cost V 5 bases and J 5 bases, with 15 bases left between them. This CDR3 is built from 14 residues.

The genes are TRBV13 and TRBJ2-1; the D gene is possibly TRBD2 (5 bases). CDR1 is PRHDT and CDR2 is FYEKMQ in the germline V gene (reference sequence). This CDR3 spans 14 amino acids. Deletions cut 3 bases from V and 8 bases from J, with 14 bases between. The CDR3 sequence: CASSFSSGSDEQFF. In DNA form, the CDR3 reads TGTGCCAGCAGCTTTTCGTCGGGGAGCGATGAGCAGTTCTTC.

This clonotype is a singleton in its sample. This rearrangement joins TRBV15 to TRBJ2-7; no clear D. Germline-derived CDR1 and CDR2 are LNHNV and YYDKDF (reference sequence). Trimming shortened V by 4 bases and J by 3 bases, and 10 bases separated the two germline ends. This CDR3 spans 13 amino acids. Written as DNA, the CDR3 is TGTGCCACCAGCATGTTTGGCTTCTACGAGCAGTACTTC. As protein: CATSMFGFYEQYF.

The V gene is TRBV29-1, the J gene TRBJ1-1; D remains unclear. The CDR3 is 14 amino acids. Trimming removed 0 bases from V and 1 base from J, with 9 bases in between. Germline assignment: CDR1 SQVTM and CDR2 ANQGSEA. In DNA, the CDR3 is TGCAGCGTTGAAGAGGGAGACTCGAACACTGAAGCTTTCTTT. Residues: CSVEEGDSNTEAFF.

The V and J genes are TRBV5-1 and TRBJ2-1; 9 nucleotides align to TRBD1. The germline V gene has CDR1 SGHRS and CDR2 YFSETQ. There are 15 residues in the CDR3. The V and J ends lost 3 bases and 0 bases, in that order; junction bases with no gene match: 1. DNA for the CDR3: TGCGCCAGCAGCTCGGACAGGGGCTCCTACAATGAGCAGTTCTTC. It translates to CASSSDRGSYNEQFF.

This clonotype has a handful of counts. The V call is TRBV7-7, the J call TRBJ2-6, with D hard to call. This CDR3 comprises 13 residues. CDR1 and CDR2 from the germline V gene are SSHAT and FNYEAQ (reference sequence). Trimming took off 4 bases at V and 7 bases at J, with 8 bases between the two ends. The CDR3 spells CASSSGVANVLTF. As DNA, the CDR3 is TGTGCCAGCAGCTCCGGTGTAGCCAACGTCCTGACTTTC.

The chain joins TRBV27 to TRBJ1-1, with unresolved D. The CDR3 loop spans 15 amino acids. V was pared by 8 bases and J by 2 bases, with 18 bases between. The V gene's germline CDR1 is MNHEY and CDR2 SMNVEV (reference sequence). CDR3 sequence: CASQTRPSVNTEAFF. As DNA, the CDR3 is TGTGCCAGCCAAACTCGTCCCTCAGTTAACACTGAAGCTTTCTTT.

The chain recombines TRBV11-2 with TRBJ2-4, with unresolved D. The ends were cut back, 0 bases at V and 13 bases at J, with 13 bases in the middle. The CDR3 contains 13 residues. Germline V gene data show CDR1 as SGHAT and CDR2 as FQNNGV. Here the CDR3 reads CASSLDLRRHQYF. CDR3 DNA: TGTGCCAGCAGCTTAGATCTTCGGAGACACCAGTACTTC.

The chain employs TRBV29-1 and TRBJ1-2; D might be TRBD1 (6 bases). The germline V gene encodes CDR1 SQVTM and CDR2 ANQGSEA. V was cut by 7 bases and J by 6 bases, with 15 bases left in between. The CDR3 extends over 12 amino acids. The CDR3 loop reads CSAGGGPDGYTF. The CDR3 DNA is TGCAGCGCAGGAGGGGGACCTGATGGCTACACCTTC.

This clonotype was counted a single time. Mismatch with germline at one junction end may stem from a read error. The V and J genes are TRBV6-6 and TRBJ2-1; D may be TRBD2 (5 bases). CDR3 length equals 13 residues. CDR1 is MNHNY and CDR2 is SVGAGI in the germline V gene (reference sequence). CDR3 loop: CAGSGSGPNEQFF. The CDR3 coding sequence is TGTGCCGGCAGTGGGAGCGGACCCAATGAGCAGTTCTTC.

This clonotype was picked up a small number of times. The chain joins TRBV7-2 to TRBJ2-3; D unresolved. CDR3 length equals 14 residues. Trimming stripped 2 bases from V and 2 bases from J, with 8 bases between. CDR1 SGHTA and CDR2 FQGNSA come from the germline V gene. The DNA of the CDR3 is TGTGCCAGCAGCTTACTTACAGACACAGATACGCAGTATTTT. The encoded protein is CASSLLTDTDTQYF.

This clonotype was detected only a few times. The V call is TRBV10-3, the J call TRBJ2-5; D uncertain. Trimming took 0 bases from V and 4 from J, leaving 12 bases between them. Germline values: CDR1 ENHRY, CDR2 SYGVKD. The CDR3 is 15 amino acids. The CDR3 DNA reads TGTGCCATCAGTGAGTCAGGCCAGTCGACAGAGACCCAGTACTTC. This codes for CAISESGQSTETQYF.

The chain links TRBV25-1 to TRBJ1-2; D is uncertain. CDR1 and CDR2 from the germline V gene are MGHDK and SYGVNS. The CDR3 length is 13 residues. The V and J ends lost 2 bases and 0 bases respectively, with 4 bases between them. In DNA, the CDR3 is TGTGCCAGCAGTGAACTTACTAACTATGGCTACACCTTC. Translated: CASSELTNYGYTF.

The chain has TRBV7-2 and TRBJ2-5; D uncertain. This CDR3 spans 13 amino acids. The germline gives CDR1 SGHTA, CDR2 FQGNSA. V gave up 5 bases and J gave up 1 base, with 8 bases separating them. The CDR3 here is CASSRVSQETQYF. CDR3 coding DNA: TGTGCCAGCAGCCGAGTGAGCCAAGAGACCCAGTACTTC.

This chain links TRBV12-5 with TRBJ2-2; tentatively, D is TRBD1 or TRBD2 (5 bases each). Looked up from germline, CDR1 is LGHNT and CDR2 is FRNRAP. The V end was cut by 3 bases, the J end by 4 bases, with 15 bases between. The CDR3 length is 16 residues. CDR3 residues: CASGFQEGWSTGELFF. CDR3 DNA: TGTGCTAGTGGTTTCCAAGAGGGGTGGAGCACCGGGGAGCTGTTTTTT.

The J gene is TRBJ2-3, the V gene TRBV10-3; the match to TRBD2 covers 10 bases. CDR1 and CDR2 (germline): ENHRY, SYGVKD. The CDR3 is 14 amino acids. Losses at the gene ends were 6 bases for V and 4 bases for J; bases not matched to a gene: 4. The CDR3 DNA sequence: TGTGCCATCAGCCTAGCGGGGGCCGCAGATACGCAGTATTTT. This translates into CAISLAGAADTQYF.

This clonotype has a handful of counts. The V call is TRBV5-1, the J call TRBJ2-1; tentatively, D is TRBD1 or TRBD2 (6 bases each). Germline V CDR1 and CDR2: SGHRS, YFSETQ. The CDR3 totals 15 residues. V lost 0 bases and J 5 bases, leaving 12 bases between the germline ends. CDR3 in amino acids: CASSLEGGRDNEQFF. The DNA for the CDR3 is TGCGCCAGCAGCTTGGAAGGGGGGCGAGACAATGAGCAGTTCTTC.

The chain combines TRBV6-1 with TRBJ1-1, with D possibly being TRBD1 (6 bases). This CDR3 comprises 16 residues. From germline, CDR1 is MNHNS and CDR2 SASEGT. V was shortened by 3 bases and J by 11 bases, with 25 bases between the two germline ends. CDR3 DNA sequence: TGTGCCAGCAGTGATTGGAAGGGGGGCGCGGCGTTGCGTGCTTTCTTT. This gives the protein CASSDWKGGAALRAFF.

The chain has TRBV29-1 and TRBJ1-4, with TRBD1 matching 7 bases. V lost 6 bases and J lost 7; bases outside the gene matches: 11. CDR1 is SQVTM, CDR2 ANQGSEA, per germline. This CDR3 is built from 14 residues. Here the CDR3 DNA reads TGCAGCGTCCTAGGGGGCAAGGGGGGTGAAAAACTGTTTTTT. It translates to CSVLGGKGGEKLFF.

The chain couples TRBV20-1 to TRBJ2-1, with D possibly matching TRBD2 (5 bases). Judging by the DNA end, TRBJ2-7 fits better; the J call may be wrong. This CDR3 contains 15 residues. Looked up from germline, CDR1 is DFQATT and CDR2 is SNEGSKA (reference sequence). The CDR3 sequence: CSARDRDQTYNEQYF. The CDR3 nucleotides read TGCAGTGCTAGAGACCGGGATCAGACTTACAATGAGCAGTACTTC.

This sequence joins TRBV27 and TRBJ2-7; possible D gene TRBD2, 5 bases. The CDR3 contains 14 residues. Trimming shortened V by 2 bases and J by 0 bases, and 8 bases separated the two germline ends. From germline, CDR1 is MNHEY and CDR2 SMNVEV (reference sequence). CDR3 coding DNA: TGTGCCAGCAGTTTAACGAGGGACTCCTACGAGCAGTACTTC. Amino acids: CASSLTRDSYEQYF.

This clonotype was detected many times. V is TRBV20-1 and J is TRBJ1-2; perhaps TRBD1 as D (5 bases). From germline, CDR1 is DFQATT and CDR2 SNEGSKA (reference sequence). This CDR3 spans 12 amino acids. The DNA for the CDR3 is TGCAGCGCCACCGGGGGAAACTATGGCTACACCTTC. It encodes CSATGGNYGYTF.

V gene TRBV6-1 combines with J gene TRBJ1-1; possibly TRBD1 for D (5 bases). Trimming pared 8 bases from V and 4 bases from J, leaving 17 bases between. Germline V gene sequence: CDR1 MNHNS, CDR2 SASEGT. CDR3 size: 14 residues. CDR3 DNA sequence: TGTGCCAGCCCTGGGGGGGGGTTGGCCACTGAAGCTTTCTTT. Translated: CASPGGGLATEAFF.